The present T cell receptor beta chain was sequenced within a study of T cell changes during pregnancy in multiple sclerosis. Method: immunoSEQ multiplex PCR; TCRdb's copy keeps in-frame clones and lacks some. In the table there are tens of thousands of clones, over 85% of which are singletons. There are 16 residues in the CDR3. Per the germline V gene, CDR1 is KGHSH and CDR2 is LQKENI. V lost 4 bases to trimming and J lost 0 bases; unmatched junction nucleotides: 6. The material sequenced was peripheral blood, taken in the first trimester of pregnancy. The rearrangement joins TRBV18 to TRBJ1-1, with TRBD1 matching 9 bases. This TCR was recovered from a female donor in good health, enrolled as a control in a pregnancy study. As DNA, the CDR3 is TGTGCCAGCTCACGAACAGGGGGCGCGGTGAACACTGAAGCTTTCTTT. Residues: CASSRTGGAVNTEAFF.